This T cell receptor beta chain was identified in a study of cytomegalovirus exposure and HLA in healthy donors. Study-wide results and caveats: Available immune exposure information covered CMV serostatus only.

About this clone itself: The antigen remains undetermined.

With V trimmed by 9 bases and J by 5 bases, 10 bases remained unmatched. The CDR3 sequence is 15 residues long. Germline CDR1 reads LNHDA; CDR2 reads SQIVND (reference sequence). Regarding donors, all were healthy bone marrow donors. Primers included in the PCR were 60 Vbeta and 13 Jbeta primers. Clones were read by immunoSEQ multiplex PCR, and TCRdb kept only the in-frame ones, dropping some. This sample has around 190,000 clones, with around 75% found just once. The TCR originated in a woman aged 45 to 65 in good health and CMV-seronegative. The sequenced material came from PBMCs. The chain is built from TRBV19 and TRBJ1-6, with 7 bases matching TRBD1. The CDR3 coding sequence is TGTGCCAGCCTCTCCCGAGGGGGCCATAATTCACCCCTCCACTTT. Protein product: CASLSRGGHNSPLHF.